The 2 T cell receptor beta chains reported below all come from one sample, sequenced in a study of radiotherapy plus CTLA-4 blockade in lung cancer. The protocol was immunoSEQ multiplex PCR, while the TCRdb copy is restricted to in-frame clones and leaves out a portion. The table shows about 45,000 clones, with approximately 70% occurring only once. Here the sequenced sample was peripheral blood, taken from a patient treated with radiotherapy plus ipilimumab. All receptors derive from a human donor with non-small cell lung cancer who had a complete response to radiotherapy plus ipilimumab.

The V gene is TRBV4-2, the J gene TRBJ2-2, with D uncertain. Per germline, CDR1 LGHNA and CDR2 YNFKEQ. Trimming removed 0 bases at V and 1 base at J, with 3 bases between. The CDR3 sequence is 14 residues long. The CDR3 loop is CASSQDWNTGELFF. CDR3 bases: TGTGCCAGCAGCCAAGACTGGAACACCGGGGAGCTGTTTTTT.

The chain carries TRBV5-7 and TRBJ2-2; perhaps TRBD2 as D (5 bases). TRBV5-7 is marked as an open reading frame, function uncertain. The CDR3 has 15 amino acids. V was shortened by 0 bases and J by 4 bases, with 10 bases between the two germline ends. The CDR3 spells CASSLGVARTGELFF. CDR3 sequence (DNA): TGTGCCAGCAGCTTGGGGGTAGCGCGCACCGGGGAGCTGTTTTTT.